The following is a T cell receptor (beta chain) sequence with its context. The sample belongs to a study of blood T cell repertoires in COVID-19. Study at large: COVID-19 samples from acute and convalescent phases originated in the United States, Italy and Spain. Nucleic acid was either cDNA or gDNA, and it came from T cells, B-cell-depleted T cells, or PBMCs.

Per the original data handling: By means of reference gene primer amplification, nucleated cell counts were estimated. Generated by immunoSEQ multiplex PCR, the TCRdb table keeps only in-frame clones and is missing some. From that table come the V and J calls and clone size; the DNA was used to work out D and trimming. The repertoire holds around 250,000 clones, with over 70% as singletons. The source of this sequence is a man aged 35-49 years with active or convalescent COVID-19. Sequences were obtained from peripheral blood.

The CDR3 nucleotides read TGTGCCAGCAGTCAAAACGTCGGGGGACGCCGCTCTGGAAACACCATATATTTT. Its protein is CASSQNVGGRRSGNTIYF. V gene TRBV2 combines with J gene TRBJ1-3, with a possible D match to TRBD1 (5 bases). Per the germline V gene, CDR1 is SNHLY and CDR2 is FYNNEI. Trimming cost V 5 bases and J 0 bases, with 20 bases left between them. The CDR3 contains 18 residues.